This T cell receptor (beta chain) was documented in a study of technical replicates of blood from a few donors. The CDR3 extends over 14 amino acids. Germline V gives CDR1 SSHAT, CDR2 FNYEAQ (reference sequence). Profiling relied on immunoSEQ multiplex PCR, and the TCRdb table lists in-frame clones only, not all of them. Of some 80,000 clones in the sample, 85% to 95% were seen once. Details on this clone: Its ends do not fully match the called genes, so a read error is possible.

Source material: T cells isolated from PBMCs. The V call is TRBV7-7, the J call TRBJ2-7; 12 positions agree with TRBD2. This TCR derives from a human donor in good health. DNA for the CDR3: TGTGCCAGCAGCCTAGCGGGAGGGTCCTACGAGCAGTACTTC. Protein product: CASSLAGGSYEQYF.